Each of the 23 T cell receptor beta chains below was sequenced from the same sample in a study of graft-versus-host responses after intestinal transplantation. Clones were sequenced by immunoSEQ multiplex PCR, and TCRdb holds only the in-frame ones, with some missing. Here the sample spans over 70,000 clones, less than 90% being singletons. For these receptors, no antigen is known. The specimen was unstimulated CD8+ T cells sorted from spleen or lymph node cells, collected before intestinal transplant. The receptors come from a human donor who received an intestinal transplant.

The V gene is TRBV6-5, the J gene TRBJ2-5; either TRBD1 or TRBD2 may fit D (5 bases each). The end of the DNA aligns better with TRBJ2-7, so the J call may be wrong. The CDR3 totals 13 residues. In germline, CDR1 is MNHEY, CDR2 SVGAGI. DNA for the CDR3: TGTGCCAGCGGACCAGGGAGTCCCTACGAGCAGTACTTC. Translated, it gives CASGPGSPYEQYF.

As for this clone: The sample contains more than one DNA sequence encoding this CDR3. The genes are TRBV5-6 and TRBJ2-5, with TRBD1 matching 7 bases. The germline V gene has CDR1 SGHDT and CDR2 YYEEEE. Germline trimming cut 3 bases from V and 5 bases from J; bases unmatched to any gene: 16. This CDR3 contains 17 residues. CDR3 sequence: CASSYVYRGRGEETQYF. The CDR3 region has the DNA TGTGCCAGCAGCTACGTGTACAGGGGTCGGGGTGAGGAGACCCAGTACTTC. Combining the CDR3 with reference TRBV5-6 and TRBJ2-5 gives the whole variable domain DAGVTQSPTHLIKTRGQQVTLRCSPKSGHDTVSWYQQALGQGPQFIFQYYEEEERQRGNFPDRFSGHQFPNYSSELNVNALLLGDSALYLCASSYVYRGRGEETQYFGPGTRLLVL.

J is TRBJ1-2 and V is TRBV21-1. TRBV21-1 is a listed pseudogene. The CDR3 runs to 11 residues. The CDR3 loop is CASSKDYGYTF. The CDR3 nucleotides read TGTGCCAGCAGCAAGGACTATGGCTACACCTTC.

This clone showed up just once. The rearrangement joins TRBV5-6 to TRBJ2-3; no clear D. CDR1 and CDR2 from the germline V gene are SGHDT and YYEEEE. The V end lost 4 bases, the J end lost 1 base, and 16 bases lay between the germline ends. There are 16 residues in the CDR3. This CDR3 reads CASSRDRTYRTDTQYF. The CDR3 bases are TGTGCCAGCAGCCGTGATCGGACCTACCGCACAGATACGCAGTATTTT.

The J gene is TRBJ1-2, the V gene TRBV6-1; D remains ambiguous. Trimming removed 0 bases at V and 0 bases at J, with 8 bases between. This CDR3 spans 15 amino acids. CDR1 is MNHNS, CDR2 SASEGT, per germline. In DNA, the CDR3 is TGTGCCAGCAGTGAAGCGTGGGCTCCTAACTATGGCTACACCTTC. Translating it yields CASSEAWAPNYGYTF.

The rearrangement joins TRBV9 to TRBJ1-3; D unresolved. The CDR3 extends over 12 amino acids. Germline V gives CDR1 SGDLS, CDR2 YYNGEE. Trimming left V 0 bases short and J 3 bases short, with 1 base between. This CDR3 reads CASSVGGNTIYF. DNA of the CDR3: TGTGCCAGCAGCGTAGGTGGAAACACCATATATTTT.

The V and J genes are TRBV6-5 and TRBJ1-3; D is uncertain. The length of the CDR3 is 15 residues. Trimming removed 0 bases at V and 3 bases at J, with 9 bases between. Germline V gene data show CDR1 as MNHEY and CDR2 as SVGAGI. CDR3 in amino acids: CASSYSAGDGNTIYF. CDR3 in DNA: TGTGCCAGCAGTTACTCAGCCGGGGATGGAAACACCATATATTTT.

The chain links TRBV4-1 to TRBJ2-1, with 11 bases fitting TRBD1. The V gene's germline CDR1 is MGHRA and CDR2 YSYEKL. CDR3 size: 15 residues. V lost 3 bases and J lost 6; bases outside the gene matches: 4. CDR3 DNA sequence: TGCGCCAGCAGCCACCCGGACAGGGGGCGCAATGAGCAGTTCTTC. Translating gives CASSHPDRGRNEQFF.

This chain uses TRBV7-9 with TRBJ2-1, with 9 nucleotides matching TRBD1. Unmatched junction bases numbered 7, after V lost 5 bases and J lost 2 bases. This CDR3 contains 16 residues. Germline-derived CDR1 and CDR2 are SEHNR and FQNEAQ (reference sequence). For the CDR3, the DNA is TGTGCCAGCAGCACCACAGGGGGCTTTACCTACAATGAGCAGTTCTTC. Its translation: CASSTTGGFTYNEQFF.

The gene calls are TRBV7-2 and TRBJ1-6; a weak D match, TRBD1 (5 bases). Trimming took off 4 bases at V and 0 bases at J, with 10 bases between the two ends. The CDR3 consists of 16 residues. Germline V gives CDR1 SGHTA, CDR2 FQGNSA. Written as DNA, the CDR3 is TGTGCCAGCAGCTGGGACGGGAGCTCCTATAATTCACCCCTCCACTTT. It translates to CASSWDGSSYNSPLHF.

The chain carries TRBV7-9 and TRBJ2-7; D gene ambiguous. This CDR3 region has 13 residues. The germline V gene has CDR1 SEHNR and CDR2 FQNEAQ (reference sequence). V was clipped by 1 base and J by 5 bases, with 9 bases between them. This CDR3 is CASSLVGVDEQYF. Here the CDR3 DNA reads TGTGCCAGCAGCTTAGTTGGGGTCGACGAGCAGTACTTC.

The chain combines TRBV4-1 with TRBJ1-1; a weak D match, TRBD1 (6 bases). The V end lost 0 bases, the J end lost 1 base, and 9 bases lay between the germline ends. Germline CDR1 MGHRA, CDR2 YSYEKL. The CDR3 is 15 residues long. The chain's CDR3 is CASSQDRGQNTEAFF. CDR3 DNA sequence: TGCGCCAGCAGCCAAGACAGGGGTCAGAACACTGAAGCTTTCTTT.

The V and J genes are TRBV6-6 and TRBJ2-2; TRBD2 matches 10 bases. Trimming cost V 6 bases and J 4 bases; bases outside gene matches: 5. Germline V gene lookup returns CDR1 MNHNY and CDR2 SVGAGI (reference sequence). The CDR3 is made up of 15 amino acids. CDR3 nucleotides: TGTGCCAGCAGCAATAGCGGGGGGCCCACCGGGGAGCTGTTTTTT. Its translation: CASSNSGGPTGELFF.

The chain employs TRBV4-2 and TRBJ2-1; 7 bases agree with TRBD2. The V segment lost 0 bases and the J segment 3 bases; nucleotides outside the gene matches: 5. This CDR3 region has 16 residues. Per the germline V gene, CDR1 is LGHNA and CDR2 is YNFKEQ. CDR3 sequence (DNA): TGTGCCAGCAGCCAAGAGCTAGCGGAATTCTACAATGAGCAGTTCTTC. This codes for CASSQELAEFYNEQFF.

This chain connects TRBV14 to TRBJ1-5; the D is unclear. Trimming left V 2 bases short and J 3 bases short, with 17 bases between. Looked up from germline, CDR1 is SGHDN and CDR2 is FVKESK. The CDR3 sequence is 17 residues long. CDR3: CASSQPPCVPNNQPQHF. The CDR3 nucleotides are TGTGCCAGCAGCCAACCCCCTTGCGTTCCGAACAATCAGCCCCAGCATTTT.

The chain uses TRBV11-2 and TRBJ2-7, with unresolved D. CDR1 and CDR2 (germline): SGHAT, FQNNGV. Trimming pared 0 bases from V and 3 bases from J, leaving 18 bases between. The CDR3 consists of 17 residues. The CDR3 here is CASSLDPLIQGLYEQYF. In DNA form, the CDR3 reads TGTGCCAGCAGCTTAGATCCCCTCATCCAAGGGCTCTACGAGCAGTACTTC.

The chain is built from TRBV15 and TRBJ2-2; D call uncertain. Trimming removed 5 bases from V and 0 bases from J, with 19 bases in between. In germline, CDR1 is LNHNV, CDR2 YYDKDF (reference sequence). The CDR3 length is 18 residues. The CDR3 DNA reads TGTGCCACCAGCGTCGAAGGAGTAGCATTATCGAACACCGGGGAGCTGTTTTTT. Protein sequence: CATSVEGVALSNTGELFF.

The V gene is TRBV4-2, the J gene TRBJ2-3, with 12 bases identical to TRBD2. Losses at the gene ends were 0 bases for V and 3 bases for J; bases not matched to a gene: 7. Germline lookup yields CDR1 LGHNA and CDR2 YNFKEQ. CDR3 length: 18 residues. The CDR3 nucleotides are TGTGCCAGCAGCCAAGACCCTCTAGCGGGAGGGGCGACAGATACGCAGTATTTT. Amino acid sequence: CASSQDPLAGGATDTQYF.

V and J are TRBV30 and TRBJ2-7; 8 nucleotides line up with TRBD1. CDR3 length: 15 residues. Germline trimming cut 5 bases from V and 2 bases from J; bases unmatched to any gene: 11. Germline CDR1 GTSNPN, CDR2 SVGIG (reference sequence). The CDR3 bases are TGTGCCTGGGGATCCGGGACAGGTATAGCCTACGAGCAGTACTTC. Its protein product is CAWGSGTGIAYEQYF.

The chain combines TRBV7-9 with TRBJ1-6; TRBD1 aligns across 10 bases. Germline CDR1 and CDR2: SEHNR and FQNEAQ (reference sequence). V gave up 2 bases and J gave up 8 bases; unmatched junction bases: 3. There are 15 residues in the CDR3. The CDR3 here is CASSLSGQGDSPLHF. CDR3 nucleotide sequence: TGTGCCAGCAGCTTATCCGGACAGGGGGATTCACCCCTCCACTTT.

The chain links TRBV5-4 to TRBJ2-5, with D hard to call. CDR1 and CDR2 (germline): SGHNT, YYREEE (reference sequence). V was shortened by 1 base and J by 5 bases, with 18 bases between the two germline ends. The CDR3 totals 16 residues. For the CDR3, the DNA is TGTGCCAGCAGCTTGTATGAGACGGAATTGGTGGAGACCCAGTACTTC. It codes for CASSLYETELVETQYF.

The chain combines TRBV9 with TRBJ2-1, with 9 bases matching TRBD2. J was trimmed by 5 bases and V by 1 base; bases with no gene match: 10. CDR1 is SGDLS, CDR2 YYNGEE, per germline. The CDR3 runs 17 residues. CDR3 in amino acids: CASSVIAGDRRDNEQFF. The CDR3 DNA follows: TGTGCCAGCAGCGTAATAGCGGGAGACCGGAGAGACAATGAGCAGTTCTTC.

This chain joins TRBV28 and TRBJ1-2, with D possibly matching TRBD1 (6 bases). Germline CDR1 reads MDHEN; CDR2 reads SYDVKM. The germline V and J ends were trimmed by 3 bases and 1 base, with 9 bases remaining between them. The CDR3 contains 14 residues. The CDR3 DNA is TGTGCCAGCAGTTTGGAAGGGGGTAACTATGGCTACACCTTC. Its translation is CASSLEGGNYGYTF.